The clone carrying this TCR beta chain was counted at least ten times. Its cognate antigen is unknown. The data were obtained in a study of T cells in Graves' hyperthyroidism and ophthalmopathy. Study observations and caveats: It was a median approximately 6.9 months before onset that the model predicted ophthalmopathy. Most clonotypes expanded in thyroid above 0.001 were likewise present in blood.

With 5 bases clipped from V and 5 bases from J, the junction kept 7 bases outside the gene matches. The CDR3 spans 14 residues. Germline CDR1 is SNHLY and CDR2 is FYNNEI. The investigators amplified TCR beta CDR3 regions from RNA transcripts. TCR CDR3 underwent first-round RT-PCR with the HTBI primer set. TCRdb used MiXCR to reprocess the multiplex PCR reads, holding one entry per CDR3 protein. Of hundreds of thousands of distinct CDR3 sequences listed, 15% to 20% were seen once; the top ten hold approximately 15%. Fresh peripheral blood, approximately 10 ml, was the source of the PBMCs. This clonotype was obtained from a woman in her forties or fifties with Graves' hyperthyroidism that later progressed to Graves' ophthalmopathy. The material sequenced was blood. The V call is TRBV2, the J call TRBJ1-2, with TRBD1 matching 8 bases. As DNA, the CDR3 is TGTGCCAGCAGTCAAGAGCACAGGGGGTATGGCTACACCTTC. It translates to CASSQEHRGYGYTF.